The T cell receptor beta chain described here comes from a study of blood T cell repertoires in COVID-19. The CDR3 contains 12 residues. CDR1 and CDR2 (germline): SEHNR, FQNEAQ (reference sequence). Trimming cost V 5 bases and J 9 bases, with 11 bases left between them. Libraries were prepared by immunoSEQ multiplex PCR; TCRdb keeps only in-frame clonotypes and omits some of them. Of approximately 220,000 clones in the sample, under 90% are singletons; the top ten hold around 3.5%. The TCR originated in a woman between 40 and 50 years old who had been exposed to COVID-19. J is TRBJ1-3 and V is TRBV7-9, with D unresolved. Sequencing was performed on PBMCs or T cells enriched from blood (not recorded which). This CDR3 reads CASSPPRGTIYF. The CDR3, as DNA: TGTGCCAGCAGCCCTCCCCGGGGCACCATATATTTT.